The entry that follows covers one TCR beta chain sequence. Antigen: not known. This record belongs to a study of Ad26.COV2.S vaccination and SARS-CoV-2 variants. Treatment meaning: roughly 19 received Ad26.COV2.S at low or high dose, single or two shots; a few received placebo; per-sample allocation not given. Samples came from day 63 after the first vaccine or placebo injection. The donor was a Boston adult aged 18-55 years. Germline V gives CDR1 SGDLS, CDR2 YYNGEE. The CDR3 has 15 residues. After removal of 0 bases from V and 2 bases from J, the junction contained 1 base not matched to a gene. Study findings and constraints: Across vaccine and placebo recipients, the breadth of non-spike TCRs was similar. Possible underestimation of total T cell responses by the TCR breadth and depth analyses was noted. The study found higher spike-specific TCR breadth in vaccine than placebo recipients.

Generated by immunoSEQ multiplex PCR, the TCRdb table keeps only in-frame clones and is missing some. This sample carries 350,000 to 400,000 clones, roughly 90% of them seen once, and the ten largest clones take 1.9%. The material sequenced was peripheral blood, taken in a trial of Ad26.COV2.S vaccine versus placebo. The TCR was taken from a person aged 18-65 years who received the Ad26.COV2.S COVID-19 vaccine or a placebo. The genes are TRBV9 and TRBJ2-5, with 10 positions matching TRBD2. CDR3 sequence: CASSVAAGGQETQYF. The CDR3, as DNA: TGTGCCAGCAGCGTAGCAGCGGGAGGGCAAGAGACCCAGTACTTC. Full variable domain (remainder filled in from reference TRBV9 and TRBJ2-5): DSGVTQTPKHLITATGQRVTLRCSPRSGDLSVYWYQQSLDQGLQFLIQYYNGEERAKGNILERFSAQQFPDLHSELNLSSLELGDSALYFCASSVAAGGQETQYFGPGTRLLVL.